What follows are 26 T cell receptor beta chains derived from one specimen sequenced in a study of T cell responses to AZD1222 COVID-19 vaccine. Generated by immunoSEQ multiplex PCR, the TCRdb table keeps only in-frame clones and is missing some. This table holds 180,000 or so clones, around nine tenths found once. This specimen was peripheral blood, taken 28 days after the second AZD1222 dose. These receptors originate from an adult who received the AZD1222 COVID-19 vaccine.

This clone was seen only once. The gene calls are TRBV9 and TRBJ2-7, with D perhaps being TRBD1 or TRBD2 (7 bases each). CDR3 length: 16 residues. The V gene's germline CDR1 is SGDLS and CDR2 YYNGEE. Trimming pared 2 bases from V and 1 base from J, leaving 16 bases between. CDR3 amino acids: CASSVGGGLLSYEQYF. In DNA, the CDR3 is TGTGCCAGCAGCGTGGGAGGGGGCCTGCTTTCCTACGAGCAGTACTTC.

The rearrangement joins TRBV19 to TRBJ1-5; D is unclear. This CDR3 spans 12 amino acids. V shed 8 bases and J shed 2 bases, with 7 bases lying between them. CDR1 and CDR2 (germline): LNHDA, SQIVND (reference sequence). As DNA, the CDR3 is TGTGCCAGTCAGTGGGGCAATCAGCCCCAGCATTTT. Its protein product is CASQWGNQPQHF.

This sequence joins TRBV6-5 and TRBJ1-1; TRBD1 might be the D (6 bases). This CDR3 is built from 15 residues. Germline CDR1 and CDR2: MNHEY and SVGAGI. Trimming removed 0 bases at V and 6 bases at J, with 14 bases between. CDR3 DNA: TGTGCCAGCAGTTACTCGAGGGGGGGCTCAGCTGAAGCTTTCTTT. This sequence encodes CASSYSRGGSAEAFF.

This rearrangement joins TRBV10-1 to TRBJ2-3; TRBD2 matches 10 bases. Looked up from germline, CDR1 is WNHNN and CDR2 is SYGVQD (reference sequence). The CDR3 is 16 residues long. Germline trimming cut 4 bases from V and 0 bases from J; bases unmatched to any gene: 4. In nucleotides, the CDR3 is TGCGCCAGCAGTGGGACTAGCGGAAGGAGCACAGATACGCAGTATTTT. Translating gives CASSGTSGRSTDTQYF.

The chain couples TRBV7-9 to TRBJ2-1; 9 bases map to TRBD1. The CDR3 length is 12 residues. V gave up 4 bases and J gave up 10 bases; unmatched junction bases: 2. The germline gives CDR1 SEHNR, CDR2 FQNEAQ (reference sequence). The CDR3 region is CASSWTGDEQFF. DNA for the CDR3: TGTGCCAGCAGCTGGACAGGGGACGAGCAGTTCTTC.

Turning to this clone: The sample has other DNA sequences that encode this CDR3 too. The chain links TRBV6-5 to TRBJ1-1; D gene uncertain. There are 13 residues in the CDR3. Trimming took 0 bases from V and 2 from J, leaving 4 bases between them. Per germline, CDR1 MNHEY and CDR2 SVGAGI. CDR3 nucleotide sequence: TGTGCCAGCAGTTACTCTCGTAACACTGAAGCTTTCTTT. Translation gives CASSYSRNTEAFF.

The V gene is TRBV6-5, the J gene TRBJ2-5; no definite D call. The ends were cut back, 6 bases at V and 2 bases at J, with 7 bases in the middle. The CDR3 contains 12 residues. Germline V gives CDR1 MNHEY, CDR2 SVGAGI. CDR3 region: CASRQRQETQYF. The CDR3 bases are TGTGCCAGCAGGCAACGTCAAGAGACCCAGTACTTC.

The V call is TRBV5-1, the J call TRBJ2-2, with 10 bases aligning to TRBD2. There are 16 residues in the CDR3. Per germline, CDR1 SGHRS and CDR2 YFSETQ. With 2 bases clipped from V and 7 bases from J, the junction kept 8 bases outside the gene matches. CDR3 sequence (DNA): TGCGCCAGCAGCTTCAGCGGGAGGGCCGGTAACGGGGAGCTGTTTTTT. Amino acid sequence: CASSFSGRAGNGELFF.

CDR3 sequence reads: CASSLARLADYEQYF. CDR3 nucleotides: TGCGCCAGCAGCTTGGCCAGACTAGCGGACTACGAGCAGTACTTC. The genes are TRBV5-1 and TRBJ2-7; the match to TRBD2 covers 9 bases. CDR1 is SGHRS and CDR2 is YFSETQ in the germline V gene. CDR3 length: 15 amino acids. V lost 0 bases and J lost 3; bases outside the gene matches: 4.

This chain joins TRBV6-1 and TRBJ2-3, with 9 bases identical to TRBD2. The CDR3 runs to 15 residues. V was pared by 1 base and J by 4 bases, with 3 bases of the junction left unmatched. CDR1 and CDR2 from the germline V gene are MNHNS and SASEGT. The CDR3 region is CASSEVAGVPDTQYF. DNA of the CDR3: TGTGCCAGCAGTGAAGTAGCGGGGGTCCCAGATACGCAGTATTTT.

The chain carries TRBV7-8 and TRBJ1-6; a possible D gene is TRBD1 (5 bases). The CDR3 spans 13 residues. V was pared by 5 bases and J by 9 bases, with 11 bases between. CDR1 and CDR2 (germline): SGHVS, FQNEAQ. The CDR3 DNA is TGTGCCAGCAGCCTACCAGGGAGTTCACCCCTCCACTTT. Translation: CASSLPGSSPLHF. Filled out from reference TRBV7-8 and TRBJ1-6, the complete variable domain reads GAGVSQSPRYKVAKRGQDVALRCDPISGHVSLFWYQQALGQGPEFLTYFQNEAQLDKSGLPSDRFFAERPEGSVSTLKIQRTQQEDSAVYLCASSLPGSSPLHFGNGTRLTVT.

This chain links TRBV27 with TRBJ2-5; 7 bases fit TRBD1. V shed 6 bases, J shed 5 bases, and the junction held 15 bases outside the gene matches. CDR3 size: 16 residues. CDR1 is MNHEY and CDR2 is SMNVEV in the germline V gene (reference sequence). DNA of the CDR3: TGTGCCAGCAGCCAAAAACCCCCGGGACAGCGGGAGACCCAGTACTTC. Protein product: CASSQKPPGQRETQYF.

In DNA, the CDR3 is TGCGCCAGCAGCTTGGGTGGCCCGGATGGCTACACCTTC. Amino acids: CASSLGGPDGYTF. The J gene is TRBJ1-2, the V gene TRBV5-1, with no clear D. Per germline, CDR1 SGHRS and CDR2 YFSETQ. Trimming took off 0 bases at V and 6 bases at J, with 9 bases between the two ends. The CDR3 is 13 residues long.

The CDR3 protein is CATSDQGNPQPQHF. The CDR3 DNA follows: TGTGCCACCAGTGACCAGGGGAACCCTCAGCCCCAGCATTTT. The J gene is TRBJ1-5, the V gene TRBV24-1; D is possibly TRBD1 (6 bases). The CDR3 contains 14 residues. Trimming cost V 4 bases and J 6 bases, with 12 bases left between them. Germline V gene data show CDR1 as KGHDR and CDR2 as SFDVKD.

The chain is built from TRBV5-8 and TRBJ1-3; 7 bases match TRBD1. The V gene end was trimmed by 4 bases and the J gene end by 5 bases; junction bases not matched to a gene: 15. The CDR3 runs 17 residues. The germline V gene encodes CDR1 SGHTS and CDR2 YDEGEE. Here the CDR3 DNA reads TGTGCCAGCAGCCCCCAACAGGGGTGGGAAAGCCGAAACACCATATATTTT. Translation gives CASSPQQGWESRNTIYF.

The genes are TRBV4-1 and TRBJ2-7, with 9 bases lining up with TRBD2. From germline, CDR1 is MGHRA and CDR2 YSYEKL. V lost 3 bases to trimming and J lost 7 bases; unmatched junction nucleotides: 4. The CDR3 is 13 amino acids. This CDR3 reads CASSHGTSSEQYF. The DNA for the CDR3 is TGCGCCAGCAGCCACGGGACTAGCAGTGAGCAGTACTTC.

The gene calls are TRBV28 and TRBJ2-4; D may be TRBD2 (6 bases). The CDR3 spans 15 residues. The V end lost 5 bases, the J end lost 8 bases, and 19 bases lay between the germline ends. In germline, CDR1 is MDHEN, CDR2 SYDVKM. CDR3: CASSPRWWRGHIQYF. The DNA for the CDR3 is TGTGCCAGCAGTCCCCGGTGGTGGAGGGGTCACATTCAGTACTTC.

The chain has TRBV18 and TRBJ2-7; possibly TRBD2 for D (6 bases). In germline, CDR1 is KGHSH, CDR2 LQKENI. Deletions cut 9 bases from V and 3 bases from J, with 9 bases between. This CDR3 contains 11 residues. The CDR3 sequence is CASRGYYEQYF. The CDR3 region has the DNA TGTGCCAGTCGGGGGTACTACGAGCAGTACTTC.

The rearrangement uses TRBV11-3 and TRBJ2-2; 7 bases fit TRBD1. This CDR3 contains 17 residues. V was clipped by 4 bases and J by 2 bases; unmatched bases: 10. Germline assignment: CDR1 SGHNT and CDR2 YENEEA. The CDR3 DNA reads TGTGCCAGCAGCTCCCGCGACAGGGCCCTAAACACCGGGGAGCTGTTTTTT. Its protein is CASSSRDRALNTGELFF.

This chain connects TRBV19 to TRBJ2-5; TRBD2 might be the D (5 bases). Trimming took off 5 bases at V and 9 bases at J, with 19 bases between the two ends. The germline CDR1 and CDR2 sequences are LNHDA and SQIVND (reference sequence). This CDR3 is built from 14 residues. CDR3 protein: CASSPRLTSGAQYF. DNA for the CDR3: TGTGCCAGTAGTCCCCGGTTAACAAGCGGTGCCCAGTACTTC.

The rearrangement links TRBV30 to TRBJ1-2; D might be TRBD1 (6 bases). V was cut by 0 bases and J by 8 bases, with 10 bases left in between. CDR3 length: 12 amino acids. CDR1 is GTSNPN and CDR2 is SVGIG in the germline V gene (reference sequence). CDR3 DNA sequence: TGTGCCTGGAGTGTAGGGGGTAACGGCTACACCTTC. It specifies CAWSVGGNGYTF. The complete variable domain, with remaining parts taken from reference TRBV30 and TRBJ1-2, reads SQTIHQWPATLVQPVGSPLSLECTVEGTSNPNLYWYRQAAGRGLQLLFYSVGIGQISSEVPQNLSASRPQDRQFILSSKKLLLSDSGFYLCAWSVGGNGYTFGSGTRLTVV.

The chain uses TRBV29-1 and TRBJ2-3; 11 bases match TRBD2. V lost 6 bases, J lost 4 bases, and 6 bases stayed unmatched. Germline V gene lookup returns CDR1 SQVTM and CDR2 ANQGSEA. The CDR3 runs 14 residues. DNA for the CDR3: TGCAGCGTGGTGGGACTAGCGGAGCCAGATACGCAGTATTTT. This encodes CSVVGLAEPDTQYF.

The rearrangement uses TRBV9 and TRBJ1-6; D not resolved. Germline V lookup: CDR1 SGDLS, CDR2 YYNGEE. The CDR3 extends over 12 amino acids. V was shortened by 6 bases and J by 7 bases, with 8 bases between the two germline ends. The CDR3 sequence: CASNSGNSPLHF. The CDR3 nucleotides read TGTGCCAGCAACAGTGGAAATTCACCCCTCCACTTT. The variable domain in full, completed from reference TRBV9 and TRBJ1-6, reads DSGVTQTPKHLITATGQRVTLRCSPRSGDLSVYWYQQSLDQGLQFLIQYYNGEERAKGNILERFSAQQFPDLHSELNLSSLELGDSALYFCASNSGNSPLHFGNGTRLTVT.

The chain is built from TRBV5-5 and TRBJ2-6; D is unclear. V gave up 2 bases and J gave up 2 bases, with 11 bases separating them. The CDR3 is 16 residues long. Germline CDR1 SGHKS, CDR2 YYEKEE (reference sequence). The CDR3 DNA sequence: TGTGCCAGCAGCTTCTTTCTCGAGACTGGGGCCAACGTCCTGACTTTC. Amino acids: CASSFFLETGANVLTF.

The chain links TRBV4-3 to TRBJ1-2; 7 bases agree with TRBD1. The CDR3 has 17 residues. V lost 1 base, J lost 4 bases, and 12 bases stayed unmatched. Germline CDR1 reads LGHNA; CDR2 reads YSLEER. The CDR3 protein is CASSQGQGTVLGYGYTF. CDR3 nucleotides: TGCGCCAGCAGCCAAGGACAGGGTACGGTCTTAGGCTATGGCTACACCTTC.

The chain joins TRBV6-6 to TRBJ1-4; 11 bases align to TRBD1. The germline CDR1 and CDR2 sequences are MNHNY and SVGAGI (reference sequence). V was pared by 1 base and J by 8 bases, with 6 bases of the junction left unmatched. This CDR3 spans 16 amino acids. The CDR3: CASSYYIGTGGEKLFF. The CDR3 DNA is TGTGCCAGCAGTTACTATATTGGGACAGGGGGGGAAAAACTGTTTTTT.